A single sample is the source of the 30 T cell receptor beta chains below, sequenced in a study of beta chain features in type 1 diabetes. No antigens are known for them. Study outcomes and limitations: Within each of all four CD4+ subsets, Type 1 diabetes patients had TCRB CDR3s that were moderately but significantly shorter.

Expressed TCRB transcripts were sequenced because the isolated RNA had all been reverse transcribed beforehand. Libraries were prepared by immunoSEQ multiplex PCR; TCRdb keeps only in-frame clonotypes and omits some of them. There are approximately 260,000 clones in the sample; approximately 20% occur only once, and around 0.03% lies in the top ten. The sample consisted of naive CD4+ T cells from blood. The receptors were gathered from a woman aged 40 to 50 with type 1 diabetes.

The rearrangement uses TRBV6-5 and TRBJ2-2; 11 nucleotides align to TRBD1. Germline CDR1 is MNHEY and CDR2 is SVGAGI. The CDR3 consists of 13 residues. V dropped 8 bases and J dropped 7; count of bases not matched to a gene: 3. The chain's CDR3 is CASGQGAGGELFF. CDR3 in DNA: TGTGCCAGCGGACAGGGGGCCGGCGGGGAGCTGTTTTTT.

The V gene is TRBV18, the J gene TRBJ2-7; D is unresolved. From germline, CDR1 is KGHSH and CDR2 LQKENI. The CDR3 spans 11 residues. V gave up 4 bases and J gave up 4 bases, with 5 bases separating them. The CDR3 is CASSRQYEQYF. The CDR3 nucleotides are TGTGCCAGCTCACGTCAATACGAGCAGTACTTC.

This clone was detected only a few times. The gene calls are TRBV27 and TRBJ2-5; D gene unclear. Between the trimmed V and J ends, which lost 3 bases and 2 bases, there was a span of 7 bases. The CDR3 has 13 amino acids. Germline CDR1 reads MNHEY; CDR2 reads SMNVEV (reference sequence). The CDR3 DNA is TGTGCCAGCAGTTTTACTCTTCAAGAGACCCAGTACTTC. Translating it yields CASSFTLQETQYF.

This clone has just a few counts. The chain has TRBV15 and TRBJ2-1, with 9 bases identical to TRBD2. The V gene end was trimmed by 0 bases and the J gene end by 6 bases; junction bases not matched to a gene: 6. CDR1 and CDR2 (germline): LNHNV, YYDKDF (reference sequence). This CDR3 contains 16 residues. CDR3 region: CATSRDRGTSSNEQFF. The CDR3 region has the DNA TGTGCCACCAGCAGAGATCGTGGGACTAGCAGCAATGAGCAGTTCTTC.

The chain uses TRBV6-5 and TRBJ2-4; D is undetermined. Trimming took 6 bases from V and 0 from J, leaving 12 bases between them. CDR3 length: 15 residues. The germline CDR1 and CDR2 sequences are MNHEY and SVGAGI. The CDR3 is CASSFGRLAKNIQYF. The CDR3 bases are TGTGCCAGCAGCTTCGGCAGACTAGCCAAAAACATTCAGTACTTC.

This clone was counted a few times. The chain uses TRBV29-1 and TRBJ2-3, with TRBD2 matching over 7 bases. With 4 bases clipped from V and 5 bases from J, the junction kept 9 bases outside the gene matches. CDR3 size: 14 residues. Germline loops: CDR1 SQVTM, CDR2 ANQGSEA. CDR3 DNA sequence: TGCAGCGTTGCCCCAGCGGGATCGAAAGATACGCAGTATTTT. Protein: CSVAPAGSKDTQYF.

This clone has more than one count but fewer than ten. The chain recombines TRBV7-9 with TRBJ2-5; 8 nucleotides align to TRBD2. The CDR3 has 15 amino acids. The junction had 10 bases not matched to a gene; V was cut back by 5 bases and J by 5 bases. Germline V gene lookup returns CDR1 SEHNR and CDR2 FQNEAQ (reference sequence). The chain's CDR3 is CASSPPGLGTETQYF. The DNA for the CDR3 is TGTGCCAGCAGCCCCCCGGGACTAGGTACGGAGACCCAGTACTTC.

The chain recombines TRBV29-1 with TRBJ1-1, with TRBD1 as a possible D gene (6 bases). The length of the CDR3 is 14 residues. Germline CDR1 SQVTM, CDR2 ANQGSEA. The ends were cut back, 6 bases at V and 4 bases at J, with 18 bases in the middle. The CDR3 nucleotides read TGCAGCGTGGCCAACAGGGTCGCGAGCACTGAAGCTTTCTTT. Amino acid sequence: CSVANRVASTEAFF.

In DNA, the CDR3 is TGTGCCAGCAGCCTACAGGGGTTTGGCTACACCTTC. Translation gives CASSLQGFGYTF. The rearrangement links TRBV7-9 to TRBJ1-2, with TRBD1 identical over 7 bases. Germline V CDR1 and CDR2: SEHNR, FQNEAQ (reference sequence). J lost 7 bases, V lost 5 bases, and 4 bases had no gene match. The CDR3 spans 12 residues.

The J gene is TRBJ1-2, the V gene TRBV9; the D is unclear. This CDR3 spans 11 amino acids. Germline V CDR1 and CDR2: SGDLS, YYNGEE. The ends were cut back, 2 bases at V and 8 bases at J, with 7 bases in the middle. CDR3 sequence reads: CASSVPRGYTF. The CDR3, as DNA: TGTGCCAGCAGCGTCCCGAGGGGCTACACCTTC.

The chain has TRBV5-1 and TRBJ2-1; 8 nucleotides match TRBD2. The germline CDR1 and CDR2 sequences are SGHRS and YFSETQ. The junction had 9 bases not matched to a gene; V was cut back by 3 bases and J by 4 bases. CDR3 length: 16 amino acids. CDR3: CASSWRSGSEYNEQFF. For the CDR3, the DNA is TGCGCCAGCAGCTGGCGGAGCGGGAGTGAGTACAATGAGCAGTTCTTC.

The chain joins TRBV30 to TRBJ2-7; D is ambiguous. The CDR3 spans 13 residues. CDR1 is GTSNPN and CDR2 is SVGIG in the germline V gene (reference sequence). The V and J ends lost 7 bases and 4 bases respectively, with 17 bases between them. Written as DNA, the CDR3 is TGTGCCTACAACGGTCAGGTTCCATACGAGCAGTACTTC. Encoded protein: CAYNGQVPYEQYF.

This rearrangement joins TRBV25-1 to TRBJ1-2; D is unresolved. CDR3 length: 14 residues. Germline loops: CDR1 MGHDK, CDR2 SYGVNS. Trimming left V 1 base short and J 4 bases short, with 10 bases between. This CDR3 is CASSESPAAYGYTF. The CDR3 DNA is TGTGCCAGCAGTGAATCCCCTGCGGCCTATGGCTACACCTTC.

The sample holds a few counts of this clone. The genes are TRBV29-1 and TRBJ1-4; possibly TRBD1 for D (6 bases). V lost 4 bases and J lost 8, with 8 bases in between. The CDR3 covers 11 residues. Germline CDR1 reads SQVTM; CDR2 reads ANQGSEA. CDR3 bases: TGCAGCGTTGCAGGGGCCGAAAAACTGTTTTTT. Its protein product is CSVAGAEKLFF.

This clone appeared a few times. The gene calls are TRBV29-1 and TRBJ2-1; 8 bases are a match to TRBD1. Germline lookup yields CDR1 SQVTM and CDR2 ANQGSEA. V lost 1 base and J lost 3; bases outside the gene matches: 2. The CDR3 is 14 residues long. The CDR3 coding sequence is TGCAGCGTTGAAGCGGACAGGGACTACAATGAGCAGTTCTTC. The encoded protein is CSVEADRDYNEQFF.

Only a few counts were recorded for this clone. This CDR3 is also generated by other DNA sequences in the sample. V gene TRBV5-1 combines with J gene TRBJ1-1; D call uncertain. V was trimmed by 0 bases and J by 1 base, leaving 4 bases between them. There are 13 residues in the CDR3. CDR1 is SGHRS and CDR2 is YFSETQ in the germline V gene. CDR3 amino acids: CASSLAGNTEAFF. In nucleotides, the CDR3 is TGCGCCAGCAGCTTGGCGGGGAACACTGAAGCTTTCTTT.

This clone has a handful of counts. The chain uses TRBV4-2 and TRBJ2-5, with 9 bases lining up with TRBD1. The CDR3 runs to 16 residues. With 1 base clipped from V and 5 bases from J, the junction kept 8 bases outside the gene matches. Germline loops: CDR1 LGHNA, CDR2 YNFKEQ. The CDR3 region has the DNA TGTGCCAGCAGCCAAGCCACAGGGGGCATTCGGGAGACCCAGTACTTC. This translates into CASSQATGGIRETQYF.

The V call is TRBV5-1, the J call TRBJ1-3; no clear D. The CDR3 is 15 amino acids. V was cut by 0 bases and J by 0 bases, with 7 bases left in between. Germline CDR1 reads SGHRS; CDR2 reads YFSETQ. CDR3 amino acids: CASSLGESSGNTIYF. The CDR3 nucleotides are TGCGCCAGCAGCTTGGGGGAGAGCTCTGGAAACACCATATATTTT.

This clone showed up just a few times. This sequence joins TRBV29-1 and TRBJ2-7, with TRBD2 identical over 7 bases. The CDR3 extends over 13 amino acids. The germline gives CDR1 SQVTM, CDR2 ANQGSEA. With 6 bases clipped from V and 3 bases from J, the junction kept 8 bases outside the gene matches. CDR3: CSVAGTTNYEQYF. The DNA of the CDR3 is TGCAGCGTCGCCGGGACTACCAACTACGAGCAGTACTTC.

This clone was picked up a small number of times. The chain recombines TRBV6-5 with TRBJ2-1, with D possibly matching TRBD1 (7 bases). CDR3 size: 15 residues. Trimming left V 2 bases short and J 7 bases short, with 15 bases between. Germline loops: CDR1 MNHEY, CDR2 SVGAGI. The DNA of the CDR3 is TGTGCCAGCAGTTACCTACAGGGGAGCGGGAATGAGCAGTTCTTC. Protein: CASSYLQGSGNEQFF.

The gene calls are TRBV7-3 and TRBJ2-7; a weak D match, TRBD2 (6 bases). This CDR3 comprises 14 residues. V was shortened by 4 bases and J by 6 bases, with 16 bases between the two germline ends. Germline loops: CDR1 SGHTA, CDR2 FQGTGA. CDR3 residues: CASSSEGPGGEQYF. CDR3 DNA sequence: TGTGCCAGCAGCTCCGAGGGCCCCGGGGGCGAGCAGTACTTC.

The J gene is TRBJ1-2, the V gene TRBV30; the D gene is possibly TRBD1 (6 bases). With 6 bases removed from V and 6 bases from J, the gap between germline ends came to 20 bases. Germline CDR1 reads GTSNPN; CDR2 reads SVGIG (reference sequence). The CDR3 length is 14 residues. CDR3 sequence reads: CACLLNPGQDGYTF. The CDR3, as DNA: TGTGCCTGCTTGCTTAATCCGGGACAAGATGGCTACACCTTC.

The rearrangement joins TRBV2 to TRBJ2-3; 7 bases line up with TRBD2. The CDR3 runs to 16 residues. The V and J ends lost 2 bases and 4 bases, in that order; junction bases with no gene match: 9. Germline CDR1 and CDR2: SNHLY and FYNNEI. The DNA for the CDR3 is TGTGCCAGCAGTGAAATGCGGGGGAGTATTTCAGATACGCAGTATTTT. The encoded protein is CASSEMRGSISDTQYF.

This clone was observed a few times. V gene TRBV6-5 combines with J gene TRBJ1-6, with D possibly matching TRBD1 (6 bases). The ends were cut back, 2 bases at V and 5 bases at J, with 13 bases in the middle. The CDR3 extends over 16 amino acids. Germline CDR1 reads MNHEY; CDR2 reads SVGAGI. The CDR3 DNA follows: TGTGCCAGCAGTTACCTCGGGACATCTAATAATTCACCCCTCCACTTT. It specifies CASSYLGTSNNSPLHF.

This clone was observed a few times. This rearrangement joins TRBV9 to TRBJ2-3; D might be TRBD1 (5 bases). Germline V gives CDR1 SGDLS, CDR2 YYNGEE. This CDR3 region has 17 residues. V shed 4 bases and J shed 0 bases, with 18 bases lying between them. CDR3 sequence reads: CASSSQSTAKSTDTQYF. The CDR3 nucleotides are TGTGCCAGCAGCTCCCAGTCGACAGCGAAGAGCACAGATACGCAGTATTTT.

The chain joins TRBV11-2 to TRBJ2-3; D gene unclear. Germline lookup yields CDR1 SGHAT and CDR2 FQNNGV. The CDR3 loop spans 14 amino acids. Trimming shortened V by 0 bases and J by 4 bases, and 8 bases separated the two germline ends. CDR3 amino acids: CASSLDRQADTQYF. For the CDR3, the DNA is TGTGCCAGCAGCTTAGATCGGCAGGCAGATACGCAGTATTTT.

This clone was found a few times. The chain couples TRBV28 to TRBJ1-6; D may be TRBD1 (5 bases). Germline-derived CDR1 and CDR2 are MDHEN and SYDVKM. This CDR3 has 14 amino acids. The V end lost 10 bases, the J end lost 7 bases, and 17 bases lay between the germline ends. The CDR3 sequence: CATEGYRKNSPLHF. The CDR3 DNA sequence: TGTGCCACCGAAGGTTACAGGAAAAATTCACCCCTCCACTTT.

Here the CDR3 reads CASSLGADSSYNEQFF. The CDR3 nucleotides read TGTGCCAGCAGCTTGGGGGCAGACAGCTCCTACAATGAGCAGTTCTTC. The chain carries TRBV7-2 and TRBJ2-1; D might be TRBD1 (6 bases). This CDR3 contains 16 residues. Germline CDR1 SGHTA, CDR2 FQGNSA. Trimming removed 3 bases at V and 0 bases at J, with 12 bases between.

The chain recombines TRBV7-9 with TRBJ1-2; TRBD1 matches at 9 bases. Germline V gene lookup returns CDR1 SEHNR and CDR2 FQNEAQ (reference sequence). V gave up 6 bases and J gave up 2 bases; unmatched junction bases: 7. CDR3 size: 15 residues. CDR3 sequence (DNA): TGTGCCAGCAGTCCTGGGGGACAGGGCAACTATGGCTACACCTTC. The encoded protein is CASSPGGQGNYGYTF.

The V call is TRBV4-3, the J call TRBJ2-1; D is undetermined. The germline V and J ends were trimmed by 4 bases and 6 bases, with 16 bases remaining between them. This CDR3 has 15 residues. The germline V gene has CDR1 LGHNA and CDR2 YSLEER. CDR3 sequence (DNA): TGCGCCAGCAGCCTTCGCGCTCCGGCGGCCAATGAGCAGTTCTTC. Its translation is CASSLRAPAANEQFF.